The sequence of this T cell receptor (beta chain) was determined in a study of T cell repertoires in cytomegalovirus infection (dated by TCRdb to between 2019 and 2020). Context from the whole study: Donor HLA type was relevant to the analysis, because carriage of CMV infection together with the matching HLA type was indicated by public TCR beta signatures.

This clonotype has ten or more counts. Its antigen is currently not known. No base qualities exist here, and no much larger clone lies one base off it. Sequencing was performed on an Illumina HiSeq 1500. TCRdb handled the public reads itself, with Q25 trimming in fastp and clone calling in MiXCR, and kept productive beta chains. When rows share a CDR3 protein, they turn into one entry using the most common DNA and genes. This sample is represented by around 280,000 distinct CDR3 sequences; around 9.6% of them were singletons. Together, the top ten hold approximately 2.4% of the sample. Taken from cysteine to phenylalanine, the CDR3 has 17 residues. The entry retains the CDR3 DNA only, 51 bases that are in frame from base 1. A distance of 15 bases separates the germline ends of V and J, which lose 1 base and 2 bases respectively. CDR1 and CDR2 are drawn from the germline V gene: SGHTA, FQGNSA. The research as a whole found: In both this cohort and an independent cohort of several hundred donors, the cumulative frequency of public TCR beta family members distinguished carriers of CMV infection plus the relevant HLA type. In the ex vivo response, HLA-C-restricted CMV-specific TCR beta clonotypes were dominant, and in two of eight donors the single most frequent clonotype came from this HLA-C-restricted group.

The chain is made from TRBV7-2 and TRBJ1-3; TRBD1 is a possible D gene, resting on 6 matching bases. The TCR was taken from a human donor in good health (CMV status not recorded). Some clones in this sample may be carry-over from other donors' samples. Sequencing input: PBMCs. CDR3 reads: CASSLDGQPGPGNTIYF. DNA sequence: TGTGCCAGCAGCTTAGACGGACAGCCTGGTCCTGGAAACACCATATATTTT.